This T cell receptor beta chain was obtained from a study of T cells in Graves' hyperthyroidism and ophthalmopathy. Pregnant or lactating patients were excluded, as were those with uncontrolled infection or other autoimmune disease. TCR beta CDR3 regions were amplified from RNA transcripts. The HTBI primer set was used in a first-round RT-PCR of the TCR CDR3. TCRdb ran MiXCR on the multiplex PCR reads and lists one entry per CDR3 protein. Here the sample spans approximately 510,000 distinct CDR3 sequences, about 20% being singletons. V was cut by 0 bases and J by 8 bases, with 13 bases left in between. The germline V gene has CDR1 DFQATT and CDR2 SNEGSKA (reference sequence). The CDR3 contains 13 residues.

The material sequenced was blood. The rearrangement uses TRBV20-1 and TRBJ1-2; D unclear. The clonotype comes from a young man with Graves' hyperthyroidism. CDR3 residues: CSARDGRPSGYTF. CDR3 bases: TGCAGTGCTAGAGATGGCCGGCCTAGCGGCTACACCTTC.